This T cell receptor (beta chain) is from a study of T cell changes during pregnancy in multiple sclerosis. The CDR3 is 16 amino acids. V shed 5 bases and J 5 bases; nucleotides not matched to a gene: 9. Looked up from germline, CDR1 is SGHDN and CDR2 is FVKESK. The assay was immunoSEQ multiplex PCR, and TCRdb's table has in-frame clones only and misses some. The data hold 20,000 to 25,000 clones, with around four fifths observed a single time. The chain links TRBV14 to TRBJ2-7; TRBD2 aligns across 13 bases. The material sequenced was CD8+ T cells from peripheral blood mononuclear cells, taken in the first trimester of pregnancy. The TCR sequence derives from a female donor in good health, enrolled as a control in a pregnancy study. The CDR3: CASSAFRGLAGNEQYF. In DNA form, the CDR3 reads TGTGCCAGCAGCGCCTTCAGGGGACTAGCGGGGAACGAGCAGTACTTC. Full variable domain (missing parts from reference TRBV14 and TRBJ2-7): EAGVTQFPSHSVIEKGQTVTLRCDPISGHDNLYWYRRVMGKEIKFLLHFVKESKQDESGMPNNRFLAERTGGTYSTLKVQPAELEDSGVYFCASSAFRGLAGNEQYFGPGTRLTVT.